Listed below are T cell receptor beta chains from one sample, sequenced in a study of T cell repertoires in cytomegalovirus infection. TCRdb redid the calling of the reads with MiXCR, one entry per CDR3 protein. This table holds some 77,000 distinct CDR3 sequences, around 3.4% found once. Sequencing was carried out using PBMCs. The receptors were sampled from a human donor in good health (CMV status not recorded). Some clones in this sample may be carry-over from other donors' samples. CDR3s include the opening cysteine and the closing phenylalanine or tryptophan. The order of the fields is clone size, D gene, J gene, V gene, CDR3 DNA, CDR3 protein. The D gene is left open where the match is weak. Some rows mark clone size as missing; the rest say once, few, many or name a class of expanded clone.

clone size: many
D gene: -
J gene: TRBJ1-5
V gene: TRBV7-8
CDR3 DNA: TGTGCCAGCAGCTTAGCCCACAGGGAGACAGGACGCAATCAGCCCCAGCATTTT
CDR3 protein: CASSLAHRETGRNQPQHF

clone size: many
D gene: TRBD1
J gene: TRBJ2-1
V gene: TRBV11-2
CDR3 DNA: TGTGCCAGCAGCTTCGACCGGGACAGGGGATACAATGAGCAGTTCTTC
CDR3 protein: CASSFDRDRGYNEQFF

clone size: many
D gene: -
J gene: TRBJ2-7
V gene: TRBV7-2
CDR3 DNA: TGTGCCAGCAGCTTGGGGGCCCCCTACGAGCAGTACTTC
CDR3 protein: CASSLGAPYEQYF

clone size: many
D gene: -
J gene: TRBJ1-1
V gene: TRBV4-1
CDR3 DNA: TGCGCCAGCAGCCAAGAAGTAGCCATGAACACTGAAGCTTTCTTT
CDR3 protein: CASSQEVAMNTEAFF

clone size: many
D gene: -
J gene: TRBJ2-3
V gene: TRBV9
CDR3 DNA: TGTGCCAGCAGCCAAGGGAGCACAGATACGCAGTATTTT
CDR3 protein: CASSQGSTDTQYF

clone size: many
D gene: -
J gene: TRBJ2-1
V gene: TRBV20-1
CDR3 DNA: TGCAGTGCTAGACCCCGGGGCACGGGGCAGTTCTTC
CDR3 protein: CSARPRGTGQFF

clone size: many
D gene: TRBD1
J gene: TRBJ2-7
V gene: TRBV28
CDR3 DNA: TGTGCCAGCAGTTCGGGACAGGGGGGTACTTACGAGCAGTACTTC
CDR3 protein: CASSSGQGGTYEQYF

clone size: many
D gene: -
J gene: TRBJ2-7
V gene: TRBV7-2
CDR3 DNA: TGTGCCAGCAGCTTAGTCCCGGGGTGGGGCGAGCAGTACTTC
CDR3 protein: CASSLVPGWGEQYF

clone size: many
D gene: -
J gene: TRBJ1-2
V gene: TRBV28
CDR3 DNA: TGTGCCAGCAGTTCTTGGGGAATTGGGTATGGCTACACCTTC
CDR3 protein: CASSSWGIGYGYTF

clone size: many
D gene: -
J gene: TRBJ1-5
V gene: TRBV4-2
CDR3 DNA: TGTGCCAGCAGCCAAGATAGACAGTCTAGCAATCAGCCCCAGCATTTT
CDR3 protein: CASSQDRQSSNQPQHF

clone size: many
D gene: -
J gene: TRBJ2-3
V gene: TRBV27
CDR3 DNA: TGTGCCAGCACCTCAAAGAGGGGACGGTTGGCAGATACGCAGTATTTT
CDR3 protein: CASTSKRGRLADTQYF

clone size: many
D gene: TRBD1
J gene: TRBJ1-4
V gene: TRBV4-3
CDR3 DNA: TGCGCCAGCAGTCGCGGGACAGCCACTGCAACTAATGAAAAACTGTTTTTT
CDR3 protein: CASSRGTATATNEKLFF

clone size: few
D gene: TRBD1
J gene: TRBJ1-1
V gene: TRBV19
CDR3 DNA: TGTGCCAGTAGTTGGAGGGGACAGAGAAACACTGAAGCTTTCTTT
CDR3 protein: CASSWRGQRNTEAFF

clone size: many
D gene: -
J gene: TRBJ2-1
V gene: TRBV2
CDR3 DNA: TGTGCCAGCAGTGAAGCGGGTGCTACCGCCGAGCAGTTCTTC
CDR3 protein: CASSEAGATAEQFF

clone size: many
D gene: -
J gene: TRBJ1-6
V gene: TRBV14
CDR3 DNA: TGTGCCAGCAGCCAAGCAAGTAAAAGGGATAATTCACCCCTCCACTTT
CDR3 protein: CASSQASKRDNSPLHF

clone size: many
D gene: TRBD2
J gene: TRBJ2-1
V gene: TRBV11-2
CDR3 DNA: TGTGCCAGCAGCTTAGTGCGGGGGGGCCTAGTGAATGAGCAGTTCTTC
CDR3 protein: CASSLVRGGLVNEQFF

clone size: -
D gene: TRBD2
J gene: TRBJ2-1
V gene: TRBV6-5
CDR3 DNA: TGTGCCAGCTCAAGTAGCGGGGGGCCCCACAATGAGCAGTTCTTC
CDR3 protein: CASSSSGGPHNEQFF

clone size: many
D gene: -
J gene: TRBJ1-2
V gene: TRBV15
CDR3 DNA: TGTGCCACCAGCAGAGATCCCGTTAACTATGGCTACACCTTC
CDR3 protein: CATSRDPVNYGYTF

clone size: -
D gene: -
J gene: TRBJ1-4
V gene: TRBV7-5
CDR3 DNA: -
CDR3 protein: CISVPEARPGPRDSWETLFF

clone size: many
D gene: -
J gene: TRBJ1-1
V gene: TRBV14
CDR3 DNA: TGTGCCAGCAGCCAACGGGGGGCACACACTGAAGCTTTCTTT
CDR3 protein: CASSQRGAHTEAFF

clone size: many
D gene: -
J gene: TRBJ1-1
V gene: TRBV5-6
CDR3 DNA: TGTGCCAGCCAATCGTCAGGACGGATTAAGAACACTGAAGCTTTCTTT
CDR3 protein: CASQSSGRIKNTEAFF

clone size: -
D gene: -
J gene: TRBJ1-1
V gene: TRBV5-6
CDR3 DNA: TGTGCCAGCAGCATCAGGGATCTGAACACTGAAGCTTTCTTT
CDR3 protein: CASSIRDLNTEAFF

clone size: many
D gene: -
J gene: TRBJ1-1
V gene: TRBV20-1
CDR3 DNA: TGCAGTGCTAGAGATCAGGACAGGAACACTGAAGCTTTCTTT
CDR3 protein: CSARDQDRNTEAFF

clone size: many
D gene: -
J gene: TRBJ1-3
V gene: TRBV7-2
CDR3 DNA: TGTGCCAGCACCGCGATCCGAGGAAACACCATATATTTT
CDR3 protein: CASTAIRGNTIYF

clone size: many
D gene: TRBD1
J gene: TRBJ2-7
V gene: TRBV24-1
CDR3 DNA: TGTGCCACCAGTGATTTGCGGGCAGGGGGAACCGAGCAGTACTTC
CDR3 protein: CATSDLRAGGTEQYF

clone size: many
D gene: -
J gene: TRBJ1-2
V gene: TRBV12-3/TRBV12-4
CDR3 DNA: TGTGCCAGCAGTAGAGGGCGTTATGGCTACACCTTC
CDR3 protein: CASSRGRYGYTF

clone size: many
D gene: TRBD2
J gene: TRBJ2-3
V gene: TRBV7-6
CDR3 DNA: TGTGCCAGCAGCCCCCGACTAGCGGGGGGCCTACAGACAGATACGCAGTATTTT
CDR3 protein: CASSPRLAGGLQTDTQYF

clone size: -
D gene: -
J gene: TRBJ1-1
V gene: TRBV28
CDR3 DNA: TGTGCCAGCAGTTTGTCAGGGGTAAACACTGAAGATTTCTTT
CDR3 protein: CASSLSGVNTEDFF

clone size: many
D gene: -
J gene: TRBJ1-6
V gene: TRBV30
CDR3 DNA: TGTGCCTGGAGTGCGGCCTTAAATTCACCCCTCCACTTT
CDR3 protein: CAWSAALNSPLHF

clone size: many
D gene: -
J gene: TRBJ1-1
V gene: TRBV7-2
CDR3 DNA: TGTGCCAGCAGCTCTGGCTGGGTTCTCACTGAAGCTTTCTTT
CDR3 protein: CASSSGWVLTEAFF

clone size: many
D gene: -
J gene: TRBJ1-3
V gene: TRBV7-9
CDR3 DNA: TGTGCCAGCAGCTTCCGCCGTGGGACCTCTGGAAACACCATATATTTT
CDR3 protein: CASSFRRGTSGNTIYF

clone size: many
D gene: -
J gene: TRBJ1-2
V gene: TRBV29-1
CDR3 DNA: TGCAGCGTTGAAACCCCCGGACAGACCCTCCCCTATGGCTACACCTTC
CDR3 protein: CSVETPGQTLPYGYTF

clone size: many
D gene: -
J gene: TRBJ1-2
V gene: TRBV6-1
CDR3 DNA: TGTGCCAGCAGTGAAGACAATTGGGGCGGGAACTATGGCTACACCTTC
CDR3 protein: CASSEDNWGGNYGYTF

clone size: many
D gene: TRBD1
J gene: TRBJ2-7
V gene: TRBV20-1
CDR3 DNA: TGCAGTGCACGCGAACAGGGGGTTAACGAGCAGTACTTC
CDR3 protein: CSAREQGVNEQYF

clone size: many
D gene: TRBD1
J gene: TRBJ2-1
V gene: TRBV28
CDR3 DNA: TGTGCCAGCAGTTTATGGCGCAGGGGGAGCTCCTACAATGAGCAGTTCTTC
CDR3 protein: CASSLWRRGSSYNEQFF

clone size: many
D gene: TRBD1
J gene: TRBJ1-1
V gene: TRBV12-5
CDR3 DNA: TGTGCTAGTGGTTTGGCGACAGGGGGGAACACTGAAGCTTTCTTT
CDR3 protein: CASGLATGGNTEAFF